This T cell receptor beta chain originates from a study of shared clonotypes between healthy human individuals. General study results and limits: Memory subsets generally showed smaller estimated richness than naive subsets did. Unshared clonotypes carried lower generation probabilities than those common to all four donors. Four donors showed sharing of approximately 5% of naive CD4 clonotypes.

In its sample, this clone was seen once. Its antigen is undetermined. One end of the junction fails to match germline, which may point to a read error. Libraries were prepared by immunoSEQ multiplex PCR; TCRdb keeps only in-frame clonotypes and omits some of them. The table has about 1 million clones, around four fifths seen once; the top ten hold approximately 1.5%. CDR1 and CDR2 from the germline V gene are SGHRS and YFSETQ. The CDR3 has 14 residues. Sequenced: memory CD4+ T cells sorted from blood. The subset denotes: CD45RA-negative fraction. The TCR originated in a man aged 18 to 30 in good health. The gene calls are TRBV5-1 and TRBJ2-2; D uncertain. As DNA, the CDR3 is TGTGCCAGCAGCTTGGCACAAGTAAACGGGGAGCTGTTTTTT. It encodes CASSLAQVNGELFF. The entire variable domain, with the rest obtained from reference TRBV5-1 and TRBJ2-2, is as follows: KAGVTQTPRYLIKTRGQQVTLSCSPISGHRSVSWYQQTPGQGLQFLFEYFSETQRNKGNFPGRFSGRQFSNSRSEMNVSTLELGDSALYLCASSLAQVNGELFFGEGSRLTVL.